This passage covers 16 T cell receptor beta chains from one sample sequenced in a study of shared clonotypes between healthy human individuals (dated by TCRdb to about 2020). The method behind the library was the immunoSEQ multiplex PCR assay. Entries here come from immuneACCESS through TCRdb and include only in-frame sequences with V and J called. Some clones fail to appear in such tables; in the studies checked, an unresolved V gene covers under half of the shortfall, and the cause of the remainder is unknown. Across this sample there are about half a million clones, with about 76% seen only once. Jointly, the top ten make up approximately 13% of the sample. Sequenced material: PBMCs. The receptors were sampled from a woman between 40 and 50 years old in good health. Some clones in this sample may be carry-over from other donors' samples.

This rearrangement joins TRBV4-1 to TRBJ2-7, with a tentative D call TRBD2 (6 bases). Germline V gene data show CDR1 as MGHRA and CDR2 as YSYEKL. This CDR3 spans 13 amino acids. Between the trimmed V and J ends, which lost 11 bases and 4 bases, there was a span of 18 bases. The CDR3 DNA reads TGCGCCTCCTCCTCCGGGACTCGATACGAGCAGTACTTC. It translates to CASSSGTRYEQYF.

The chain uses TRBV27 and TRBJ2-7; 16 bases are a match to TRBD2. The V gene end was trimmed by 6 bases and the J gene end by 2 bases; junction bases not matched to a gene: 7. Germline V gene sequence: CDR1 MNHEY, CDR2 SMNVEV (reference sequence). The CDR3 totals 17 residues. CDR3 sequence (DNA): TGTGCCAGCAGACCCCCCGGGACTAGCGGGAGGGCCTACGAGCAGTACTTC. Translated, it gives CASRPPGTSGRAYEQYF.

This CDR3 reads CASSPKPDTQYF. In nucleotides, the CDR3 is TGTGCCAGCAGTCCAAAGCCAGATACGCAGTATTTT. The genes are TRBV28 and TRBJ2-3; no definite D call. Germline CDR1 is MDHEN and CDR2 is SYDVKM. Trimming removed 5 bases from V and 4 bases from J, with 7 bases in between. The CDR3 runs 12 residues.

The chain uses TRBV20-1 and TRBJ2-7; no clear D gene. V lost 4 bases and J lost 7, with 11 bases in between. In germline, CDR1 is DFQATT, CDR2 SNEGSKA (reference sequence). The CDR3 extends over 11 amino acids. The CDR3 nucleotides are TGCAGTGCTACGTCCGGGCGGGAGCAGTACTTC. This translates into CSATSGREQYF.

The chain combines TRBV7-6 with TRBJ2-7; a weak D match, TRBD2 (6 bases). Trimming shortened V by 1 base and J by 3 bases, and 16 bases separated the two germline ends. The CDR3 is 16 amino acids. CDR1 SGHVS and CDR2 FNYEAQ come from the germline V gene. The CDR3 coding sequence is TGTGCCAGCAGCTTAGATTCAGGAGGGTTTGGCTACGAGCAGTACTTC. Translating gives CASSLDSGGFGYEQYF.

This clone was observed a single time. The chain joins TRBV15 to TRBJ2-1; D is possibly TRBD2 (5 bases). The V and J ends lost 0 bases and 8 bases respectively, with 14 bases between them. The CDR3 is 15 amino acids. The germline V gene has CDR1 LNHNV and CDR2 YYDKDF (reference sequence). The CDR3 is CATSRDFGRVDEQFF. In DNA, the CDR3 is TGTGCCACCAGCAGAGATTTTGGGAGAGTTGATGAGCAGTTCTTC.

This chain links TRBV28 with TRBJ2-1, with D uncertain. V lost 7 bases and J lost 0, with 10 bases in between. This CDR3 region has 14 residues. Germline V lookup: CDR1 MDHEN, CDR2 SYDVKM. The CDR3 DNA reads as TGTGCCAGCACCCGATCCCTCTCCTACAATGAGCAGTTCTTC. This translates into CASTRSLSYNEQFF.

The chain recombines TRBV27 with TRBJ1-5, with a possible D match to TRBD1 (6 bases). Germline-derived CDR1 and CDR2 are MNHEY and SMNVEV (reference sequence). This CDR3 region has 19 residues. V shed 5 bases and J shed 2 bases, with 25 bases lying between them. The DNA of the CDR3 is TGTGCCAGCAGTCATATAACAGGGAGTGTGATCTCAGGCAATCAGCCCCAGCATTTT. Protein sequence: CASSHITGSVISGNQPQHF.

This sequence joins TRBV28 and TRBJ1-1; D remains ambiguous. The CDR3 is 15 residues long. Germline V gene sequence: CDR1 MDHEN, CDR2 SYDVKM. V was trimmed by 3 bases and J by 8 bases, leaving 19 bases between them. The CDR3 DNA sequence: TGTGCCAGCAGTTTCTGGGCGAGTAGACCCAGAGAAGCTTTCTTT. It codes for CASSFWASRPREAFF.

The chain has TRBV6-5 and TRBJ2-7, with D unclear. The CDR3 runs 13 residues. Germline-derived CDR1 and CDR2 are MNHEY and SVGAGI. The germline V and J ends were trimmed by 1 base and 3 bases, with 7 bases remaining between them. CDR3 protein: CASSYLDGYEQYF. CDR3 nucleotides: TGTGCCAGCAGTTACTTAGACGGCTACGAGCAGTACTTC.

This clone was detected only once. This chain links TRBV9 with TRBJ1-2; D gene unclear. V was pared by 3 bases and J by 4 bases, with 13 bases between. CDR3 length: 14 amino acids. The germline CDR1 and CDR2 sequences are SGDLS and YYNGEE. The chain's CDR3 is CASSAPTGSYGYTF. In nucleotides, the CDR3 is TGTGCCAGCAGCGCCCCCACCGGGTCCTATGGCTACACCTTC.

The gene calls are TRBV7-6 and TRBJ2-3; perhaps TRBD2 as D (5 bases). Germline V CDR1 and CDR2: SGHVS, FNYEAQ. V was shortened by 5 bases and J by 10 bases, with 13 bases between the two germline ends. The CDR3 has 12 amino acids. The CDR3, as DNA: TGTGCCAGCAGCCGGCTCGGGGATTCGCAGTATTTT. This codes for CASSRLGDSQYF.

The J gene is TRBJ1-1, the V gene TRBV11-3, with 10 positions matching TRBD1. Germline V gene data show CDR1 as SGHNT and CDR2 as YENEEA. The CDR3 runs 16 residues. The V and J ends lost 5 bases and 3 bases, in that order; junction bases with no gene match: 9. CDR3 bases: TGTGCCAGCAGCACCAGGGGGACAGGGGAGCACACTGAAGCTTTCTTT. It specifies CASSTRGTGEHTEAFF.

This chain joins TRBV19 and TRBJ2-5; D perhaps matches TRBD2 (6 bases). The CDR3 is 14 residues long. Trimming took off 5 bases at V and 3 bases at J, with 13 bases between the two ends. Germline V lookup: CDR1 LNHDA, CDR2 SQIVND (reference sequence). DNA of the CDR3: TGTGCCAGTAGTGGGCTAGCGAGGGAAGAGACCCAGTACTTC. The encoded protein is CASSGLAREETQYF.

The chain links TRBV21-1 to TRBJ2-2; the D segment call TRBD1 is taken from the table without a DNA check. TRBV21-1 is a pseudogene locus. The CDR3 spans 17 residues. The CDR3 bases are TGTGCCAGCAGCAAAGGACCGGACAGGGAATTGGACGGGGAGCTGTTTTTT. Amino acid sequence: CASSKGPDRELDGELFF.

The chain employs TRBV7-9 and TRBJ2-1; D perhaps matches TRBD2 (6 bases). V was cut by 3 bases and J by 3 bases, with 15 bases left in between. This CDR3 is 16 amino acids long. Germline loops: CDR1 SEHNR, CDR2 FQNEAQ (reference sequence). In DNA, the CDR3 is TGTGCCAGCAGCTTTACTTTGGCGGGATTCTACAATGAGCAGTTCTTC. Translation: CASSFTLAGFYNEQFF.